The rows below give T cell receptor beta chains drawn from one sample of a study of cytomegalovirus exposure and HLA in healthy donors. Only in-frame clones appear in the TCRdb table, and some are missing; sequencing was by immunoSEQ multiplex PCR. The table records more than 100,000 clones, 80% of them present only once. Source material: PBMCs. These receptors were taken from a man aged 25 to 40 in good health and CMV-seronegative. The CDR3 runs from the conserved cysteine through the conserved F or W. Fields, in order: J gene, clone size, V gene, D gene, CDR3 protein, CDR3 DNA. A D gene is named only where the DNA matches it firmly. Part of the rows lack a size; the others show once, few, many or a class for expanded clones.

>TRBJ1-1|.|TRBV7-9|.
CASSLVGGYEAFF
TGTGCCAGCAGCTTAGTAGGGGGATATGAAGCTTTCTTT
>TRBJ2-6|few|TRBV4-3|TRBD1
CASSQTGQGSGANGLTF
TGCGCCAGCAGCCAAACGGGACAGGGCTCTGGGGCCAACGGCCTGACTTTC
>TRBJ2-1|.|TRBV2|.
CASSEYLVAYNEQFF
TGTGCCAGCAGTGAGTATCTAGTGGCCTACAATGAGCAGTTCTTC
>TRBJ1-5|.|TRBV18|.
CASSLDGGTTPQHF
TGTGCCAGCTCACTTGATGGGGGGACGACGCCCCAGCATTTT
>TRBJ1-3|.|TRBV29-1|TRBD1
CSGVAGQGVGNTIYF
TGCAGCGGGGTTGCGGGACAGGGGGTCGGAAACACCATATATTTT
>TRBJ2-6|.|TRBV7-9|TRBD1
CSSSHLPGQGIPGANVLTF
TGTTCCAGCAGCCATTTACCGGGACAGGGGATTCCTGGGGCCAACGTCCTGACTTTC
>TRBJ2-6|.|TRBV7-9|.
CASSSPDGSSGANVLTF
TGTGCCAGCAGCTCTCCAGACGGGAGCTCTGGGGCCAACGTCCTGACTTTC
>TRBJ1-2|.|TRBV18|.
CASSPPAGIYTF
TGTGCCAGCTCACCACCGGCAGGTATCTACACCTTC
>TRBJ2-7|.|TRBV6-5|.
CASSPPRCPYF
TGTGCCAGCAGTCCGCCCCGGTGCCCTTACTTC
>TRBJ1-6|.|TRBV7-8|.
CASSLLEGQGNSPLHF
TGTGCCAGCAGCTTATTGGAGGGGCAGGGTAATTCACCCCTCCACTTT
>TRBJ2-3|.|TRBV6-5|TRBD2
CASSYLPSGLTDTQYF
TGTGCCAGCAGTTACCTCCCTAGCGGGCTAACAGATACGCAGTATTTT
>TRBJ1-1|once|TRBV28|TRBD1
CASSWDRETEAFF
TGTGCCAGCAGTTGGGACAGGGAAACTGAAGCTTTCTTT
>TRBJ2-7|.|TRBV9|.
CASSVAGMSYEQYF
TGTGCCAGCAGCGTCGCAGGGATGAGCTACGAGCAGTACTTC
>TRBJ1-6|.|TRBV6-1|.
CASIGVYNSPLHF
TGTGCCAGCATTGGAGTTTATAATTCACCCCTCCACTTT
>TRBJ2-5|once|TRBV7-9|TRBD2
CASSRPTAGIETQYF
TGTGCCAGCAGCCGCCCCACAGCGGGGATAGAGACCCAGTACTTC
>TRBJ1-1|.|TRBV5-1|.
CASSLEWAGQEAFF
TGCGCCAGCAGCTTGGAATGGGCAGGGCAAGAAGCTTTCTTT
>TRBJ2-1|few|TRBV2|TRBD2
CASGELAGGYNEQFF
TGTGCCAGCGGCGAACTAGCGGGGGGCTACAATGAGCAGTTCTTC
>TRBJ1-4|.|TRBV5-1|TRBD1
CASKPTGFREKLFF
TGCGCCAGCAAACCGACAGGGTTTAGGGAAAAACTGTTTTTT
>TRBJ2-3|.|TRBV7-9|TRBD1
CASSPQGATTDTQYF
TGTGCCAGCAGCCCACAGGGGGCCACCACAGATACGCAGTATTTT
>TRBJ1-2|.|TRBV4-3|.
CASSQGGGNNYGYTF
TGCGCCAGCAGCCAAGGGGGGGGCAACAACTATGGCTACACCTTC
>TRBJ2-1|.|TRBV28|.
CASSMTGSYNEQFF
TGTGCCAGCAGCATGACAGGATCTTACAATGAGCAGTTCTTC
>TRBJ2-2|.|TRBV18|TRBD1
CASSDRSTNTAELFF
TGTGCCAGCTCGGACAGGAGTACGAACACCGCGGAGCTGTTTTTT
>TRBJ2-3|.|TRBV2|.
CASSVLRGGDTQYF
TGTGCCAGCAGTGTTTTGAGGGGAGGAGATACGCAGTATTTT
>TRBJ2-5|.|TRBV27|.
CASSPILAGARETQYF
TGTGCCAGCAGTCCCATTCTCGCGGGGGCTAGGGAGACCCAGTACTTC
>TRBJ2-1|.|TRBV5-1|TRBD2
CASSFLAGGKDNEQFF
TGCGCCAGCAGCTTTTTAGCGGGGGGGAAAGACAATGAGCAGTTCTTC
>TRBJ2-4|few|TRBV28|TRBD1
CASSSNDRAKNSQYF
TGTGCCAGCAGTTCTAACGACAGGGCCAAAAACAGTCAGTACTTC
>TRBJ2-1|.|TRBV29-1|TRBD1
CSGSLGQGFMNEQFF
TGCAGCGGATCTTTGGGACAGGGGTTTATGAATGAGCAGTTCTTC
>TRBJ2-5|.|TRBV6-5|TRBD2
CASSPSGGQETQYF
TGTGCCAGCAGCCCATCGGGGGGGCAAGAGACCCAGTACTTC
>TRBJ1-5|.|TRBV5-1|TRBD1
CASSLGTGYNQPQHF
TGCGCCAGCAGCTTAGGGACAGGGTACAATCAGCCCCAGCATTTT
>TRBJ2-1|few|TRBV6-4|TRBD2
CASSARSGGGNEQFF
TGTGCCAGCAGTGCCCGTAGCGGGGGGGGAAATGAGCAGTTCTTC
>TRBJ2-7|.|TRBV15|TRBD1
CATSRDRVYEQYF
TGTGCCACCAGCAGGGACAGGGTCTACGAGCAGTACTTC
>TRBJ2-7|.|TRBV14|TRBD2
CASSLYRGGSRYEQYF
TGTGCCAGCAGCCTTTACCGGGGAGGGTCGAGGTACGAGCAGTACTTC
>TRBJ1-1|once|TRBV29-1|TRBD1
CSGQTGGTEAFF
TGCAGCGGGCAGACAGGGGGCACTGAAGCTTTCTTT
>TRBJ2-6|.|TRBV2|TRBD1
CASSLTGDGANVLTF
TGTGCCAGCAGTTTGACAGGGGATGGGGCCAACGTCCTGACTTTC
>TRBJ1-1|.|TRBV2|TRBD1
CASSEESGGSTEAFF
TGTGCCAGCAGTGAAGAGTCAGGGGGGAGCACTGAAGCTTTCTTT
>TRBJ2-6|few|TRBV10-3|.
CATQGTGANVLTF
TGTGCCACACAGGGTACTGGGGCCAACGTCCTGACTTTC
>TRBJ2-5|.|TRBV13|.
CASNPRGGGETQYF
TGTGCCAGCAACCCGCGAGGGGGGGGAGAGACCCAGTACTTC
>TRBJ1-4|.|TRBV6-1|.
CASSEMVGVNEKLFF
TGTGCCAGCAGTGAAATGGTAGGGGTTAATGAAAAACTGTTTTTT
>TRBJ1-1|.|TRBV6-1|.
CASTSGSTLNTEAFF
TGTGCCAGCACCAGCGGCTCGACCTTGAACACTGAAGCTTTCTTT
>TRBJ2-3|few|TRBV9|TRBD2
CASSVEEGGNTDTQYF
TGTGCCAGCAGCGTAGAGGAGGGAGGGAACACAGATACGCAGTATTTT
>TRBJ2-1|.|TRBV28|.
CASSPGDMRYNEQFF
TGTGCCAGCAGCCCAGGGGACATGAGGTACAATGAGCAGTTCTTC
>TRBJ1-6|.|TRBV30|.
CAWRGQGKSPLHF
TGTGCCTGGCGCGGGCAGGGGAAATCACCCCTCCACTTT
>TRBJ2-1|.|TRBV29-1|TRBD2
CSVPAGGISYNEQFF
TGCAGCGTTCCAGCGGGGGGGATCTCCTACAATGAGCAGTTCTTC
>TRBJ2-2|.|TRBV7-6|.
CASSLARGNTGELFF
TGTGCCAGCAGCTTAGCCAGGGGGAACACCGGGGAGCTGTTTTTT
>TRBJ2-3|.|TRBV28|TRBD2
CASSSSGLANPSTDTQYF
TGTGCCAGCAGTTCCTCGGGACTAGCAAACCCTAGCACAGATACGCAGTATTTT